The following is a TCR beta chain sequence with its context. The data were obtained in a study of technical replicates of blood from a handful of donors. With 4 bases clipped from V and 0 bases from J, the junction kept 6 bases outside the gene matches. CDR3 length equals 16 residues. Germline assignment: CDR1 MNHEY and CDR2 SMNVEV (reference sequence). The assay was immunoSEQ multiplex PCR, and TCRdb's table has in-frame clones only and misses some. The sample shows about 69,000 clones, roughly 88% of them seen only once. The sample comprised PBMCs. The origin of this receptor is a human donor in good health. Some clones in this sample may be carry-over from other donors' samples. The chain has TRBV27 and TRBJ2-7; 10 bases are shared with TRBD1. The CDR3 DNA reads TGTGCCAGCAGTTCACCGGACAGGGGGAGCTCCTACGAGCAGTACTTC. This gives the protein CASSSPDRGSSYEQYF.